This TCR beta chain was sequenced for a study of shared clonotypes between healthy human individuals (dated by TCRdb to 2020 to 2022). In terms of the full investigation: The cohort included a few men and two women between 18 and 49 years of age. Per donor, leukapheresis produced somewhere between about 0.94 and 9 billion PBMCs. Libraries were prepared and TCR repertoires were sequenced by different laboratories using diverse techniques, in order to increase sequencing depth and limit assay-specific biases. To estimate repertoire size and how much clonotypes are shared between individuals, the study performed deep sequencing of blood TCR repertoires from 4 to 6 healthy adults. For each donor, CD4 naive and CD4 memory were each given three plates, CD8 naive was given two plates, and CD8 memory was given one plate. What the authors observed across the whole study: The genetic and exposure-history diversity represented was limited by the small number of donors. Estimated clonotype richness was generally larger for naive than for memory subsets. Clonotypes shared by all four sorted-subset donors showed higher generation probabilities than non-shared clonotypes. Around 5.4% of naive CD4, 3.5% of naive CD8, around 2.3% of memory CD4, and approximately 0.4% of memory CD8 clonotypes were shared across several donors. Rarefaction of sorted-subset datasets indicated incomplete sequencing despite the large sequencing depth. Based on pairwise subsampling, the degree of clonotype sharing among donors was expected to be affected by sequencing depth. Only blood was sampled, and tissue TCR repertoires likely differ from those in blood.

The CDR3 numbers 16 residues from cysteine through phenylalanine. The CDR3 DNA has 48 bases and is translated from base 1. Between the V and J ends, shortened by 1 base and 3 bases respectively, the junction contains 15 bases. CDR1 SEHNR and CDR2 FQNEAQ were looked up in the germline V gene (reference sequence). Using the deep immunoSEQ assay, multiplex PCR amplified TCR CDR3 regions from genomic DNA. Genomic DNA extracted from each cell subset was distributed evenly over all wells of several immunoSEQ 96-well plates, and each plate served as one replicate. For sorted subsets, roughly 200 ng genomic DNA, equal to about 30,000 T cell genomes, was loaded into each replicate PCR. The purified libraries were quantified using a Qubit 3.0 fluorometer, sized with a Bioanalyzer 2100, and then quantified again using the KAPA Library Quantification kit. Every immunoSEQ 96-well plate was sequenced on a dedicated single-read 150-cycle Illumina NextSeq 550 flow cell. The study's processing was this. Because the immunoSEQ output held only junctional sequences and lacked quality scores, the filtering could not match the filtering applied to full-length reads. To assign V/J genes and CDR3, sequences were annotated against IMGT germline references using PyIR, a Python wrapper for IgBLAST v1.9. Reads with weak V/J assignments (E-value above 1e-6), missing CDR3, stop codons, out-of-frame junctions, or ambiguous translated residues were removed. V3J clonotypes were defined as sequences sharing an identical inferred V gene, J gene, and CDR3 amino acid sequence. Percentage overlap between repertoires was calculated by dividing the number of shared unique clonotypes by the size of the smaller repertoire. Richness of each repertoire was evaluated using RTK rarefaction, the Chao1 estimator, and Recon v2.1 estimates of unobserved clonotypes. For all TCRbeta clonotypes obtained by the gDNA method from several donors, generation probabilities were computed with OLGA. TCRdb's version of the immuneACCESS table is confined to in-frame rearrangements and falls short of the full clone set. An unresolved V gene accounts for under half of the shortfall where checked; the remainder is of unknown origin. V and J calls and clone size are given by that table; D and trimming were obtained from the DNA. This sample comprises more than 850,000 clones, roughly 74% of them detected only once. In total, the top ten clones hold under 0.6% of the sample.

Points on this clone: The antigen this receptor binds is unknown. Base-call qualities are not available, and no considerably larger clone is one nucleotide away.

Healthy HIV-negative adults with no recently reported acute infections or vaccinations were included as donors. Every donor was a Caucasian adult residing in Nashville, Tennessee, USA. Magnetic negative selection was used to enrich CD4+ T cells, after which naive cells were positively selected on CD45RA and the negative fraction became the memory subset. After blood collection by leukapheresis, PBMCs were isolated using Ficoll-Histopaque density gradient centrifugation and then cryopreserved in the vapor phase of liquid nitrogen. Purity and quantity of every magnetically sorted T cell population were checked by analytical flow cytometry. Genomic DNA was isolated from every sorted fraction and measured by UV absorbance on a Nanodrop 2000c.

The sample taken for sequencing was memory CD4+ T cells from PBMCs. This specimen's cell subset or site label, interpreted: CD45RA-negative fraction. The receptor comes from a man aged 18 to 30 in good health. Some clones in this sample may be carry-over from other donors' samples. The sequence links TRBV7-9 to TRBJ2-5; D gene: possibly TRBD1, on 6 matching bases. The CDR3 has the sequence CASSLVGGATEETQYF. The nucleotide sequence is given as TGTGCCAGCAGCTTAGTAGGGGGAGCCACGGAAGAGACCCAGTACTTC.